Below, 26 T cell receptor beta chains from the same sample are listed, as sequenced in a study of cytomegalovirus exposure and HLA in healthy donors. PCR primers comprised 60 Vbeta and 13 Jbeta primers. The method was immunoSEQ multiplex PCR; TCRdb's version includes in-frame clones alone and lacks a portion of them. Among about 190,000 clones listed, about 70% were seen once. Sequencing used PBMCs. These receptors came from a woman in her twenties or thirties in good health and CMV-seronegative.

This chain joins TRBV7-9 and TRBJ1-5; no definite D call. Trimming left V 4 bases short and J 0 bases short, with 7 bases between. This CDR3 region has 14 residues. The germline V gene has CDR1 SEHNR and CDR2 FQNEAQ (reference sequence). The CDR3 DNA reads as TGTGCCAGCAGCTCAAGAGATAGCAATCAGCCCCAGCATTTT. Translated, it gives CASSSRDSNQPQHF.

This chain connects TRBV19 to TRBJ2-3; 11 bases match TRBD2. Germline-derived CDR1 and CDR2 are LNHDA and SQIVND (reference sequence). CDR3 length: 17 amino acids. V trimming: 1 base; J trimming: 0 bases; junction bases outside the gene matches: 3. This chain's CDR3 is CASSIAGLAASTDTQYF. In nucleotides, the CDR3 is TGTGCCAGTAGTATAGCGGGACTAGCGGCTAGCACAGATACGCAGTATTTT.

This clone was seen a handful of times. The rearrangement joins TRBV7-2 to TRBJ2-5; D is possibly TRBD2 (6 bases). The CDR3 is 14 residues long. Per the germline V gene, CDR1 is SGHTA and CDR2 is FQGNSA. Trimming cost V 2 bases and J 2 bases, with 9 bases left between them. CDR3: CASSLPGRQETQYF. The DNA of the CDR3 is TGTGCCAGCAGCTTACCAGGGAGGCAAGAGACCCAGTACTTC.

A remark on this clone: Since the CDR3 does not end with the conserved phenylalanine or tryptophan, this likely comes from a read error. It is unclear where the CDR3 begins or ends on the DNA, so no DNA is shown, and the CDR3 is as TCRdb lists it. The chain uses TRBV27 and TRBJ2-7; TRBD2, as called in the table, went unchecked against the DNA. Germline V lookup: CDR1 MNHEY, CDR2 SMNVEV (reference sequence). Including both end residues, the CDR3 is 8 amino acids long. CDR3 amino acids: CASRPLGS.

The CDR3 DNA reads TGTGCCAGCAGCCCGAGCATGAACACTGAAGCTTTCTTT. It codes for CASSPSMNTEAFF. This sequence joins TRBV11-3 and TRBJ1-1; D call uncertain. Germline lookup yields CDR1 SGHNT and CDR2 YENEEA. The CDR3 covers 13 residues. V shed 5 bases and J shed 0 bases, with 7 bases lying between them.

The chain uses TRBV29-1 and TRBJ1-1, with 9 nucleotides matching TRBD1. V lost 7 bases and J lost 1; bases outside the gene matches: 4. CDR3 size: 13 residues. Germline CDR1 reads SQVTM; CDR2 reads ANQGSEA. Here the CDR3 reads CSAPTGGNTEAFF. The CDR3 DNA follows: TGCAGCGCTCCGACAGGGGGGAACACTGAAGCTTTCTTT. The full variable domain, completed using reference TRBV29-1 and TRBJ1-1, is SAVISQKPSRDICQRGTSLTIQCQVDSQVTMMFWYRQQPGQSLTLIATANQGSEATYESGFVIDKFPISRPNLTFSTLTVSNMSPEDSSIYLCSAPTGGNTEAFFGQGTRLTVV.

This clone has only a few counts. The chain carries TRBV7-7 and TRBJ2-7; D may be TRBD2 (5 bases). Germline-derived CDR1 and CDR2 are SSHAT and FNYEAQ (reference sequence). The V end lost 1 base, the J end lost 2 bases, and 12 bases lay between the germline ends. There are 15 residues in the CDR3. CDR3 sequence: CASSLDAGHTYEQYF. The CDR3 DNA sequence: TGTGCCAGCAGCTTAGACGCGGGCCATACCTACGAGCAGTACTTC.

This rearrangement joins TRBV6-6 to TRBJ1-2, with 8 bases identical to TRBD1. The germline V gene encodes CDR1 MNHNY and CDR2 SVGAGI (reference sequence). V trimming: 8 bases; J trimming: 4 bases; junction bases outside the gene matches: 6. CDR3 length: 13 residues. CDR3 sequence (DNA): TGTGCCAGCGGGGACAGGTCACTCTATGGCTACACCTTC. It encodes CASGDRSLYGYTF.

The chain recombines TRBV5-6 with TRBJ1-2; 8 bases align to TRBD1. CDR1 is SGHDT, CDR2 YYEEEE, per germline. The V and J ends lost 0 bases and 8 bases, in that order; junction bases with no gene match: 6. The CDR3 is made up of 14 amino acids. CDR3 in DNA: TGTGCCAGCAGCTTGGCCAGGGGGCTTAGGGGCTACACCTTC. Its protein is CASSLARGLRGYTF.

This sequence joins TRBV6-1 and TRBJ2-2; 14 positions agree with TRBD2. Losses at the gene ends were 6 bases for V and 10 bases for J; bases not matched to a gene: 4. Germline-derived CDR1 and CDR2 are MNHNS and SASEGT. This CDR3 is built from 14 residues. This CDR3 is CASRTSGGAEELFF. Here the CDR3 DNA reads TGTGCCAGCAGGACTAGCGGGGGGGCCGAGGAGCTGTTTTTT.

This clone has a handful of counts. At the DNA level, this CDR3 is encoded by other sequences in the same sample as well. DNA of the CDR3: TGTGCCAGCAGCGCAGGACAGGGTACCTACGAGCAGTACTTC. It codes for CASSAGQGTYEQYF. J is TRBJ2-7 and V is TRBV9, with 8 bases lining up with TRBD1. After removal of 3 bases from V and 2 bases from J, the junction contained 4 bases not matched to a gene. The germline gives CDR1 SGDLS, CDR2 YYNGEE. This CDR3 spans 14 amino acids.

This chain uses TRBV4-1 with TRBJ2-7, with 8 bases aligning to TRBD2. Trimming removed 0 bases from V and 3 bases from J; junction bases left unmatched: 7. Germline assignment: CDR1 MGHRA and CDR2 YSYEKL. CDR3 length: 16 amino acids. CDR3: CASSQDVTSGYYEQYF. DNA of the CDR3: TGCGCCAGCAGCCAAGATGTCACTAGCGGCTACTACGAGCAGTACTTC.

The V and J genes are TRBV5-1 and TRBJ2-1; a possible D gene is TRBD2 (6 bases). Germline V CDR1 and CDR2: SGHRS, YFSETQ. The CDR3 runs to 18 residues. Trimming took 3 bases from V and 1 from J, leaving 20 bases between them. The DNA for the CDR3 is TGCGCCAGCAGCTCCCTCCCCCCCCTGGCGGGATCCTACAATGAGCAGTTCTTC. Amino acids: CASSSLPPLAGSYNEQFF.

This clone was found once. The chain employs TRBV6-1 and TRBJ2-3; D is ambiguous. CDR3 length: 13 residues. Germline values: CDR1 MNHNS, CDR2 SASEGT. V lost 5 bases and J 2 bases, leaving 8 bases between the germline ends. The CDR3, as DNA: TGTGCCAGCAGTCGGAGAATCACAGATACGCAGTATTTT. Protein: CASSRRITDTQYF.

The rearrangement joins TRBV18 to TRBJ2-3; TRBD2 aligns across 7 bases. This CDR3 spans 14 amino acids. Trimming took 3 bases from V and 1 from J; bases not matched to a gene: 1. In germline, CDR1 is KGHSH, CDR2 LQKENI. The CDR3 sequence is CASSPREGTDTQYF. CDR3 DNA sequence: TGTGCCAGCTCACCCCGGGAGGGCACAGATACGCAGTATTTT.

The CDR3 DNA is TGTGCCAGCAGCTTAACGGGGTTTGGCGGCTACACCTTC. Translation gives CASSLTGFGGYTF. The chain recombines TRBV7-9 with TRBJ1-2, with unresolved D. V lost 2 bases, J lost 8 bases, and 12 bases lay in between. CDR1 is SEHNR, CDR2 FQNEAQ, per germline (reference sequence). The CDR3 loop spans 13 amino acids.

This sequence joins TRBV7-2 and TRBJ2-5, with a weak D call TRBD2 (7 bases). CDR1 is SGHTA, CDR2 FQGNSA, per germline. Trimming left V 5 bases short and J 5 bases short, with 24 bases between. The CDR3 consists of 17 residues. The chain's CDR3 is CASSPSSLGGRAETQYF. For the CDR3, the DNA is TGTGCCAGCAGCCCCAGTTCCCTCGGGGGGCGGGCGGAGACCCAGTACTTC.

The chain joins TRBV7-3 to TRBJ2-2, with 8 bases lining up with TRBD1. This CDR3 comprises 15 residues. Per the germline V gene, CDR1 is SGHTA and CDR2 is FQGTGA. Trimming removed 2 bases from V and 7 bases from J; junction bases left unmatched: 6. CDR3 coding DNA: TGTGCCAGCAGCTTAGTAGGACAGGGTATCGGGGAGCTGTTTTTT. Residues: CASSLVGQGIGELFF.

The chain employs TRBV11-2 and TRBJ1-5, with a possible D match to TRBD1 (5 bases). The length of the CDR3 is 15 residues. Germline V gene data show CDR1 as SGHAT and CDR2 as FQNNGV. V was clipped by 4 bases and J by 1 base, with 11 bases between them. The chain's CDR3 is CASSYAGESNQPQHF. DNA of the CDR3: TGTGCCAGCAGCTATGCGGGGGAGAGCAATCAGCCCCAGCATTTT.

This sequence joins TRBV7-6 and TRBJ1-3, with 8 bases matching TRBD1. CDR1 is SGHVS, CDR2 FNYEAQ, per germline. The length of the CDR3 is 17 residues. The V and J ends lost 1 base and 3 bases, in that order; junction bases with no gene match: 8. In nucleotides, the CDR3 is TGTGCCAGCAGCTTAGACCCGGGACAGGAGTATGGAAACACCATATATTTT. This translates into CASSLDPGQEYGNTIYF. The complete variable domain, with remaining parts taken from reference TRBV7-6 and TRBJ1-3, reads GAGVSQSPRYKVTKRGQDVALRCDPISGHVSLYWYRQALGQGPEFLTYFNYEAQQDKSGLPNDRFSAERPEGSISTLTIQRTEQRDSAMYRCASSLDPGQEYGNTIYFGEGSWLTVV.

The V and J genes are TRBV7-2 and TRBJ2-5; 7 nucleotides line up with TRBD1. Germline-derived CDR1 and CDR2 are SGHTA and FQGNSA. This CDR3 is 14 amino acids long. Unmatched junction bases numbered 8, after V lost 5 bases and J lost 5 bases. The CDR3 loop reads CASSRQGVRETQYF. CDR3 nucleotide sequence: TGTGCCAGCAGCCGCCAGGGGGTCAGGGAGACCCAGTACTTC.

This clone was detected only once. This rearrangement joins TRBV19 to TRBJ1-5; 8 nucleotides align to TRBD1. The CDR3 extends over 15 amino acids. Trimming at V came to 4 bases and at J to 7 bases, leaving 9 bases not matched to a gene. Germline values: CDR1 LNHDA, CDR2 SQIVND (reference sequence). Written as DNA, the CDR3 is TGTGCCAGTAGTACACAGGGGGGCGGACGGCAGCCCCAGCATTTT. Translating gives CASSTQGGGRQPQHF.

This sequence joins TRBV4-3 and TRBJ2-1, with 7 bases aligning to TRBD2. V dropped 4 bases and J dropped 5; count of bases not matched to a gene: 8. The CDR3 covers 15 residues. From germline, CDR1 is LGHNA and CDR2 YSLEER. DNA for the CDR3: TGCGCCAGCAGCCCTATTAGCGGGTATAACAATGAGCAGTTCTTC. It is translated as CASSPISGYNNEQFF.

The V call is TRBV9, the J call TRBJ1-1, with a weak D call TRBD1 (5 bases). Trimming shortened V by 1 base and J by 5 bases, and 12 bases separated the two germline ends. Looked up from germline, CDR1 is SGDLS and CDR2 is YYNGEE. The CDR3 length is 14 residues. The CDR3 spells CASSVQGVGTEAFF. The CDR3 bases are TGTGCCAGCAGCGTACAGGGTGTCGGGACTGAAGCTTTCTTT.

In its sample, this clone was seen once. This sequence joins TRBV10-3 and TRBJ1-5, with D tentatively TRBD1 (5 bases). This CDR3 region has 14 residues. The V end was cut by 8 bases, the J end by 0 bases, with 11 bases between. Germline V lookup: CDR1 ENHRY, CDR2 SYGVKD. The CDR3 spells CAIAGGDSNQPQHF. CDR3 sequence (DNA): TGTGCCATCGCCGGGGGGGATAGCAATCAGCCCCAGCATTTT.

The V and J genes are TRBV2 and TRBJ2-2; unclear D gene. Germline V gene sequence: CDR1 SNHLY, CDR2 FYNNEI. V lost 5 bases and J 6 bases, leaving 7 bases between the germline ends. This CDR3 has 12 amino acids. The CDR3 loop is CASSSFAGELFF. CDR3 bases: TGTGCCAGCAGTTCTTTTGCCGGGGAGCTGTTTTTT.